Detailed here is one T cell receptor (beta chain). As yet, its antigen is unknown. This entry comes from a study of cytomegalovirus exposure and HLA in healthy donors. Points from the study as a whole: Another analysis was done later, and it associated around 17,000 TCR beta sequences with HLA alleles at 0.05 false discovery rate.

With 60 Vbeta and 13 Jbeta primers, the PCR was carried out. Authors' processing steps: A follow-up analysis tallied tens of millions of unique TCR beta chains, approximately 10 million shared. Sequencing used immunoSEQ multiplex PCR; TCRdb keeps in-frame clones, though not all of them. That table supplies the V and J calls and clone size; D and trimming were determined from the DNA. The sample lists approximately 100,000 clones, roughly 75% occurring once. V was trimmed by 1 base and J by 3 bases, leaving 10 bases between them. This CDR3 comprises 15 residues. Germline V CDR1 and CDR2: SGHTA, FQGTGA.

The sample was PBMCs. The TCR was taken from a woman in her thirties or forties in good health and CMV-seronegative. The chain recombines TRBV7-3 with TRBJ2-1; D remains ambiguous. This CDR3 reads CASSLRRKNYNEQFF. DNA for the CDR3: TGTGCCAGCAGCTTAAGGCGGAAGAACTACAATGAGCAGTTCTTC.